This passage covers 29 T cell receptor beta chains from one sample sequenced in a study of Graves' ophthalmopathy and Graves' hyperthyroidism. RNA transcripts were the source from which TCR beta CDR3 regions were amplified. Following a first-round RT-PCR that used HTBI primers, a second-round multiplex PCR was carried out. TCRdb ran MiXCR on the multiplex PCR reads and lists one entry per CDR3 protein. The table includes about 370,000 distinct CDR3 sequences, about 18% detected once. The source material was peripheral blood. The receptors were gathered from an adult woman with stable Graves' hyperthyroidism.

In this sample, this clonotype turned up a few times. V and J are TRBV14 and TRBJ1-3; D unresolved. This CDR3 region has 18 residues. From germline, CDR1 is SGHDN and CDR2 FVKESK. V lost 0 bases and J 0 bases, leaving 15 bases between the germline ends. This chain's CDR3 is CASSQDSQVLFSGNTIYF. The CDR3 DNA is TGTGCCAGCAGCCAAGATTCGCAGGTCTTATTCTCTGGAAACACCATATATTTT.

This clonotype was picked up many times. The chain uses TRBV11-2 and TRBJ2-7; TRBD2 matches 16 bases. This CDR3 has 17 amino acids. Germline V gives CDR1 SGHAT, CDR2 FQNNGV. V shed 4 bases and J 2 bases; nucleotides not matched to a gene: 5. The CDR3 spells CASSSGLAGGAPYEQYF. The CDR3 region has the DNA TGTGCCAGCAGCTCGGGACTAGCGGGAGGGGCCCCCTACGAGCAGTACTTC. The full variable domain, completed using reference TRBV11-2 and TRBJ2-7, is EAGVAQSPRYKIIEKRQSVAFWCNPISGHATLYWYQQILGQGPKLLIQFQNNGVVDDSQLPKDRFSAERLKGVDSTLKIQPAKLEDSAVYLCASSSGLAGGAPYEQYFGPGTRLTVT.

This clonotype was seen ten or more times. The genes are TRBV28 and TRBJ1-6; 8 bases align to TRBD1. There are 14 residues in the CDR3. Germline CDR1 and CDR2: MDHEN and SYDVKM. Losses at the gene ends were 5 bases for V and 10 bases for J; bases not matched to a gene: 7. CDR3 bases: TGTGCCAGCAGTAAACGACAGGGGAGGTCACCCCTCCACTTT. This sequence encodes CASSKRQGRSPLHF.

This clonotype was recorded many times. The rearrangement uses TRBV6-5 and TRBJ1-3; D gene unclear. V dropped 8 bases and J dropped 4 bases, with 9 bases sitting between them. In germline, CDR1 is MNHEY, CDR2 SVGAGI. The CDR3 is made up of 12 amino acids. The DNA of the CDR3 is TGTGCCAGCTCGCGAGAGGGAAACACCATATATTTT. Its protein is CASSREGNTIYF.

A single count supports this clonotype. Its ends do not fully match the called genes, so a read error is possible. The V call is TRBV2, the J call TRBJ2-7, with TRBD1 as a possible D gene (6 bases). The CDR3 is 13 residues long. Germline-derived CDR1 and CDR2 are SNHLY and FYNNEI. CDR3 region: CASSAVRGYDQYF. In nucleotides, the CDR3 is TGTGCCAGCAGTGCCGTCAGGGGCTACGATCAGTACTTC.

This clonotype was seen ten or more times. V is TRBV7-2 and J is TRBJ1-1; TRBD1 matches at 7 bases. The length of the CDR3 is 14 residues. Per germline, CDR1 SGHTA and CDR2 FQGNSA. With 5 bases clipped from V and 1 base from J, the junction kept 4 bases outside the gene matches. Here the CDR3 reads CASSPRQGNTEAFF. Here the CDR3 DNA reads TGTGCCAGCAGCCCCAGACAGGGGAACACTGAAGCTTTCTTT.

This clonotype was observed many times. The V and J genes are TRBV13 and TRBJ2-4, with D maybe TRBD1 (6 bases). Trimming left V 5 bases short and J 10 bases short, with 12 bases between. The germline CDR1 and CDR2 sequences are PRHDT and FYEKMQ (reference sequence). The CDR3 contains 12 residues. CDR3: CASSLGQRIQYF. The CDR3 coding sequence is TGTGCCAGCAGCCTCGGACAGCGTATTCAGTACTTC.

This clonotype was picked up a small number of times. The V and J genes are TRBV7-2 and TRBJ2-2; TRBD2 aligns across 9 bases. V dropped 2 bases and J dropped 8; count of bases not matched to a gene: 6. Germline CDR1 is SGHTA and CDR2 is FQGNSA. This CDR3 has 15 amino acids. In DNA form, the CDR3 reads TGTGCCAGCAGCTTAACAGGACTAGCGACTGGGGAGCTGTTTTTT. This encodes CASSLTGLATGELFF.

This clonotype was recorded many times. The CDR3 region has the DNA TGTGCCAGCTCTAAACAGATAAACACTGAAGCTTTCTTT. Its translation is CASSKQINTEAFF. This rearrangement joins TRBV28 to TRBJ1-1; no reliable D call. The germline CDR1 and CDR2 sequences are MDHEN and SYDVKM. CDR3 length equals 13 residues. V gave up 8 bases and J gave up 2 bases, with 12 bases separating them.

This clonotype has a count of ten or more. V gene TRBV10-3 combines with J gene TRBJ2-2, with TRBD2 matching 13 bases. Per germline, CDR1 ENHRY and CDR2 SYGVKD. This CDR3 has 21 amino acids. Germline trimming cut 0 bases from V and 4 bases from J; bases unmatched to any gene: 14. The chain's CDR3 is CAISESTTSGRLRRGTGELFF. In DNA, the CDR3 is TGTGCCATCAGTGAGTCGACGACTAGCGGGAGGCTCCGTCGGGGCACCGGGGAGCTGTTTTTT.

This clonotype showed up just a few times. The chain has TRBV28 and TRBJ1-5, with TRBD1 matching 7 bases. CDR1 is MDHEN and CDR2 is SYDVKM in the germline V gene. The length of the CDR3 is 14 residues. The J segment lost 6 bases and the V segment lost 6 bases, leaving 8 bases of the junction unmatched. CDR3 amino acids: CASSATGSGQPQHF. CDR3 sequence (DNA): TGTGCCAGCAGCGCGACAGGGTCAGGTCAGCCCCAGCATTTT. The full variable domain, rest sourced from reference TRBV28 and TRBJ1-5, is DVKVTQSSRYLVKRTGEKVFLECVQDMDHENMFWYRQDPGLGLRLIYFSYDVKMKEKGDIPEGYSVSREKKERFSLILESASTNQTSMYLCASSATGSGQPQHFGDGTRLSIL.

This clonotype was found many times. The gene calls are TRBV27 and TRBJ1-1; D is ambiguous. The length of the CDR3 is 15 residues. V was clipped by 4 bases and J by 2 bases, with 14 bases between them. The germline V gene has CDR1 MNHEY and CDR2 SMNVEV (reference sequence). The CDR3 protein is CASSSPRTGNTEAFF. CDR3 sequence (DNA): TGTGCCAGCAGTTCGCCCCGGACTGGAAACACTGAAGCTTTCTTT.

The rearrangement uses TRBV7-2 and TRBJ1-6; D perhaps matches TRBD1 (5 bases). CDR1 is SGHTA, CDR2 FQGNSA, per germline. The CDR3 has 17 amino acids. V was clipped by 6 bases and J by 4 bases, with 19 bases between them. CDR3: CASSSGPRNVYNSPLHF. CDR3 coding DNA: TGTGCCAGCAGTTCGGGACCGCGAAACGTATATAATTCACCCCTCCACTTT.

This clonotype appeared many times. The chain couples TRBV28 to TRBJ1-5; tentative D call: TRBD1 (5 bases). This CDR3 spans 16 amino acids. Trimming removed 3 bases from V and 0 bases from J, with 12 bases in between. Germline CDR1 is MDHEN and CDR2 is SYDVKM. CDR3 region: CASSFRIGDSNQPQHF. The CDR3 region has the DNA TGTGCCAGCAGTTTTAGGATAGGGGATAGCAATCAGCCCCAGCATTTT.

This clonotype has ten or more counts. The CDR3 region has the DNA TGCAGTGCTAGTTCGAACTTAGGGGGGTACGAGCAGTACTTC. Translated, it gives CSASSNLGGYEQYF. V gene TRBV20-1 combines with J gene TRBJ2-7; the D gene could be TRBD1 or TRBD2 (6 bases each). Trimming cost V 3 bases and J 4 bases, with 16 bases left between them. Germline V gene sequence: CDR1 DFQATT, CDR2 SNEGSKA (reference sequence). This CDR3 comprises 14 residues.

This clonotype was seen at least ten times. The chain combines TRBV2 with TRBJ1-3, with a tentative D call TRBD1 (5 bases). The germline CDR1 and CDR2 sequences are SNHLY and FYNNEI. V dropped 6 bases and J dropped 0 bases, with 12 bases sitting between them. CDR3 size: 15 residues. Here the CDR3 reads CASREDTDSGNTIYF. The CDR3 DNA sequence: TGTGCCAGCAGAGAGGACACCGACTCTGGAAACACCATATATTTT. The complete variable domain, with remaining parts taken from reference TRBV2 and TRBJ1-3, reads EPEVTQTPSHQVTQMGQEVILRCVPISNHLYFYWYRQILGQKVEFLVSFYNNEISEKSEIFDDQFSVERPDGSNFTLKIRSTKLEDSAMYFCASREDTDSGNTIYFGEGSWLTVV.

As to this clonotype: This may be a read error, as it is one base from a much larger clone. The J gene is TRBJ1-5, the V gene TRBV19, with 10 bases fitting TRBD1. This CDR3 comprises 15 residues. Germline CDR1 LNHDA, CDR2 SQIVND (reference sequence). The chain's CDR3 is CASSTRQGAHQSQHF. The CDR3 region has the DNA TGTGCCAGTAGTACCCGACAGGGGGCCCATCAGTCCCAGCATTTT.

The rearrangement links TRBV11-2 to TRBJ2-1, with 10 bases identical to TRBD2. CDR3 length equals 15 residues. V dropped 4 bases and J dropped 6; count of bases not matched to a gene: 6. CDR1 is SGHAT, CDR2 FQNNGV, per germline. The CDR3 spells CASSSSSSGSNEQFF. The DNA of the CDR3 is TGTGCCAGCAGCTCCTCTTCTAGCGGGAGCAATGAGCAGTTCTTC.

This clonotype was observed at least ten times. The chain is built from TRBV6-2 or TRBV6-3 and TRBJ2-4; a weak D match, TRBD2 (5 bases). The V gene's germline CDR1 is MNHEY and CDR2 SVGEGT. This CDR3 spans 16 amino acids. V gave up 5 bases and J gave up 0 bases, with 14 bases separating them. CDR3 nucleotides: TGTGCCAGCAGTCCCGGGGTGGTGTTAGCCAAAAACATTCAGTACTTC. Translating it yields CASSPGVVLAKNIQYF.

This clonotype was picked up many times. Being one base from a much bigger clone, this may be a read error. This sequence joins TRBV12-3 or TRBV12-4 and TRBJ2-5; no clear D. The CDR3 has 13 amino acids. CDR3 loop: CASSFKHQETKYF. CDR3 nucleotide sequence: TGTGCCAGCAGTTTCAAGCACCAAGAGACCAAGTACTTC.

This clonotype has at least ten counts. V gene TRBV30 combines with J gene TRBJ2-7; D is ambiguous. This CDR3 region has 11 residues. The germline V gene has CDR1 GTSNPN and CDR2 SVGIG (reference sequence). V lost 4 bases, J lost 5 bases, and 9 bases lay in between. CDR3 region: CAWNHGNEQYF. The CDR3 DNA is TGTGCCTGGAACCACGGCAACGAGCAGTACTTC.

This chain connects TRBV19 to TRBJ1-1; D gene uncertain. Trimming left V 4 bases short and J 1 base short, with 7 bases between. The germline gives CDR1 LNHDA, CDR2 SQIVND (reference sequence). This CDR3 contains 13 residues. In DNA form, the CDR3 reads TGTGCCAGTAGTAATTCGGGGAACACTGAAGCTTTCTTT. Translation gives CASSNSGNTEAFF.

This clonotype was recorded many times. The chain uses TRBV6-2 or TRBV6-3 and TRBJ2-2; 10 bases are shared with TRBD2. After removal of 2 bases from V and 5 bases from J, the junction contained 5 bases not matched to a gene. This CDR3 is built from 16 residues. Germline-derived CDR1 and CDR2 are MNHEY and SVGEGT. For the CDR3, the DNA is TGTGCCAGCAGTTACAGGACTAGCGGAGGGACCGGGGAGCTGTTTTTT. It yields the protein CASSYRTSGGTGELFF.

The table lists this clonotype with many counts. The chain has TRBV7-2 and TRBJ2-7; 8 bases map to TRBD2. Trimming took 1 base from V and 6 from J; bases not matched to a gene: 8. The germline gives CDR1 SGHTA, CDR2 FQGNSA. The CDR3 length is 15 residues. The CDR3 protein is CASSLDSGMSGEQYF. CDR3 DNA: TGTGCCAGCAGCTTAGATAGCGGGATGTCCGGCGAGCAGTACTTC.

This clonotype was detected ten times or more. This chain links TRBV19 with TRBJ1-5, with D maybe TRBD1 (5 bases). Germline CDR1 reads LNHDA; CDR2 reads SQIVND (reference sequence). Trimming cost V 3 bases and J 4 bases, with 13 bases left between them. The CDR3 contains 15 residues. Here the CDR3 reads CASSMMGGSNQPQHF. The CDR3 DNA reads TGTGCCAGTAGTATGATGGGGGGTAGTAATCAGCCCCAGCATTTT.

The table lists this clonotype with many counts. The chain links TRBV6-1 to TRBJ1-6, with 10 positions matching TRBD1. CDR1 and CDR2 from the germline V gene are MNHNS and SASEGT. Trimming took 3 bases from V and 10 from J; bases not matched to a gene: 6. The CDR3 runs to 15 residues. In nucleotides, the CDR3 is TGTGCCAGCAGTGAGGGACAGGGGAGTAAATCACCCCTCCACTTT. Its translation is CASSEGQGSKSPLHF.

This clonotype was seen repeatedly, ten times or more. CDR3 DNA: TGTGCCAGCAGTTCTAACAGGGGGCGGCCCAATCAGCCCCAGCATTTT. It yields the protein CASSSNRGRPNQPQHF. The rearrangement joins TRBV28 to TRBJ1-5; the match to TRBD1 covers 9 bases. Germline V CDR1 and CDR2: MDHEN, SYDVKM. V was pared by 4 bases and J by 3 bases, with 7 bases of the junction left unmatched. The CDR3 loop spans 16 amino acids.

This clonotype was found many times. The rearrangement joins TRBV7-3 to TRBJ2-5; 9 nucleotides agree with TRBD1. Trimming removed 0 bases from V and 5 bases from J; junction bases left unmatched: 4. CDR3 length: 15 amino acids. Germline CDR1 is SGHTA and CDR2 is FQGTGA. Here the CDR3 reads CASSLTGTGRETQYF. DNA of the CDR3: TGTGCCAGCAGCTTAACGGGGACAGGGAGGGAGACCCAGTACTTC. Combining the CDR3 with reference TRBV7-3 and TRBJ2-5 gives the whole variable domain GAGVSQTPSNKVTEKGKYVELRCDPISGHTALYWYRQSLGQGPEFLIYFQGTGAADDSGLPNDRFFAVRPEGSVSTLKIQRTERGDSAVYLCASSLTGTGRETQYFGPGTRLLVL.

There are many counts of this clonotype. The chain recombines TRBV6-1 with TRBJ1-1, with a weak D call TRBD1 (6 bases). The CDR3 is made up of 13 amino acids. Trimming pared 7 bases from V and 3 bases from J, leaving 12 bases between. Per the germline V gene, CDR1 is MNHNS and CDR2 is SASEGT. The CDR3 region is CASKRQDYTEAFF. The CDR3 nucleotides are TGTGCCAGCAAAAGACAGGACTACACTGAAGCTTTCTTT.